Listed below are T cell receptor beta chains from one sample, sequenced in a study of blood T cell repertoires in COVID-19. The data were produced by immunoSEQ multiplex PCR, yet TCRdb's version contains in-frame clones alone and is incomplete. The table shows about 130,000 clones, with 65% to 90% occurring only once. The sample taken for sequencing was peripheral blood. These receptors were obtained from a man older than 75 with active or convalescent COVID-19. Both conserved end residues are part of each CDR3. A D gene is named only where the DNA matches it firmly. The listing skips clone size in some rows; elsewhere it reads once, few, many or a size class.

>TRBJ2-7|-|-|TRBV6-6
CASSSMSYEQYF
TGTGCCAGCAGTTCCATGTCCTACGAGCAGTACTTC
>TRBJ1-6|once|-|TRBV14
CASSHARVRDGGPLHF
TGTGCCAGCAGCCACGCCAGGGTTAGGGATGGTGGCCCCCTCCACTTT
>TRBJ1-3|-|TRBD1|TRBV29-1
CSVATGDVAGNTIYF
TGCAGCGTGGCCACAGGGGACGTGGCTGGAAACACCATATATTTT
>TRBJ1-5|-|-|TRBV6-5
CASRLRASNQPQHF
TGTGCCAGCAGGTTGCGGGCTAGCAATCAGCCCCAGCATTTT
>TRBJ2-1|-|TRBD2|TRBV7-3
CASSVGTSGNNEQFF
TGTGCCAGCAGCGTAGGGACTAGCGGCAACAATGAGCAGTTCTTC
>TRBJ2-1|-|TRBD2|TRBV9
CASSEGTSYYNEQFF
TGTGCCAGCAGCGAAGGGACTAGCTACTACAATGAGCAGTTCTTC
>TRBJ2-3|-|TRBD2|TRBV9
CASSLLAGGPLDTQYF
TGTGCCAGCAGCCTCTTAGCGGGAGGGCCTTTAGATACGCAGTATTTT
>TRBJ1-5|-|TRBD1|TRBV19
CASRDSPNQPQHF
TGTGCCAGCAGGGACAGTCCAAATCAGCCCCAGCATTTT
>TRBJ2-1|-|TRBD2|TRBV4-3
CASSQKGRLAGVYNEQFF
TGCGCCAGCAGCCAAAAAGGGCGACTAGCGGGAGTCTACAATGAGCAGTTCTTC
>TRBJ2-1|-|TRBD2|TRBV7-3
CASSPLSSPSGRIVDEQFF
TGTGCCAGCAGCCCGTTAAGCTCCCCCAGCGGGAGGATAGTCGATGAGCAGTTCTTC
>TRBJ2-4|-|-|TRBV18
CASSPSNRLAKNIQYF
TGTGCCAGCTCACCCTCAAACCGACTAGCCAAAAACATTCAGTACTTC
>TRBJ1-5|-|-|TRBV19
CASSPTGGGLNQPQHF
TGTGCCAGTAGCCCGACGGGAGGGGGGCTTAATCAGCCCCAGCATTTT
>TRBJ1-6|-|-|TRBV7-3
CASSLGAYNSPLHF
TGTGCCAGCAGCTTAGGAGCCTATAATTCACCCCTCCACTTT
>TRBJ2-7|-|TRBD1|TRBV12-5
CASVIHRDRVPYEQYF
TGTGCTAGTGTCATACACCGGGACAGGGTTCCCTACGAGCAGTACTTC